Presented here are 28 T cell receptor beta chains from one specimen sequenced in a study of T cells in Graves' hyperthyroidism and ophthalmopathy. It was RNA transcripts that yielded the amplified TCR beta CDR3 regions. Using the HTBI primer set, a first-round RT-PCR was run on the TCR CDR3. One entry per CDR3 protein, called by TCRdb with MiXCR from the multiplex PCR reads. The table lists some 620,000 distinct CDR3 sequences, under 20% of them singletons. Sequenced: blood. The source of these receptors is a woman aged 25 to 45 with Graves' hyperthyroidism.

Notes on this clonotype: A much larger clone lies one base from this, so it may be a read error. The DNA for the CDR3 is TGTGCCAGCAGTTTAAGACAGGACCCGGATACGCGGTATTTT. This sequence encodes CASSLRQDPDTRYF. V usage is TRBV12-3 or TRBV12-4 and J usage is TRBJ2-3; the D gene is possibly TRBD1 (6 bases). The CDR3 contains 14 residues.

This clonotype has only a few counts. The CDR3 sequence: CASSTGWNSPLHF. CDR3 nucleotide sequence: TGTGCCAGCAGTACGGGGTGGAATTCACCCCTCCACTTT. This rearrangement joins TRBV28 to TRBJ1-6; D uncertain. The CDR3 consists of 13 residues. The V gene lost 5 bases and the J gene lost 7 bases, with 9 bases spanning the gap. Germline lookup yields CDR1 MDHEN and CDR2 SYDVKM. Full variable domain (remainder filled in from reference TRBV28 and TRBJ1-6): DVKVTQSSRYLVKRTGEKVFLECVQDMDHENMFWYRQDPGLGLRLIYFSYDVKMKEKGDIPEGYSVSREKKERFSLILESASTNQTSMYLCASSTGWNSPLHFGNGTRLTVT.

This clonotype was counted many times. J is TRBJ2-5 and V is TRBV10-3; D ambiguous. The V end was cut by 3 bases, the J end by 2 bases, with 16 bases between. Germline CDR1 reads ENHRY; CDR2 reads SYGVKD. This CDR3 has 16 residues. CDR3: CAISDYGTTGQETQYF. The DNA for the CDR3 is TGTGCCATCAGTGACTATGGCACGACCGGTCAAGAGACCCAGTACTTC.

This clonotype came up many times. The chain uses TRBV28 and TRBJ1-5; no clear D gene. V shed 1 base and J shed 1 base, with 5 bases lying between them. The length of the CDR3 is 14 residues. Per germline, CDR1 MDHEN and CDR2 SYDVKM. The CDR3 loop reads CASSLFRSNQPQHF. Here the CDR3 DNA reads TGTGCCAGCAGTTTATTTCGCAGCAATCAGCCCCAGCATTTT.

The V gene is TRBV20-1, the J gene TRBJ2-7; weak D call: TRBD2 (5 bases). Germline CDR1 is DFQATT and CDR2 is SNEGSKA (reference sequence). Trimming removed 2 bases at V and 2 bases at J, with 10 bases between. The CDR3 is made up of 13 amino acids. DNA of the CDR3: TGCAGTGCTAGATACCCTAGCACCTACGAGCAGTACTTC. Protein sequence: CSARYPSTYEQYF.

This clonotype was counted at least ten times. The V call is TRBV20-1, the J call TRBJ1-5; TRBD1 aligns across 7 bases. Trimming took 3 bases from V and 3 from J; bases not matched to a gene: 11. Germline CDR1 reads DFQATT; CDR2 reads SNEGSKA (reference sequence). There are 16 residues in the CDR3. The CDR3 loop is CSASVRQGNNNQPQHF. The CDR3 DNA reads TGCAGTGCTAGTGTTCGACAGGGTAATAACAATCAGCCCCAGCATTTT.

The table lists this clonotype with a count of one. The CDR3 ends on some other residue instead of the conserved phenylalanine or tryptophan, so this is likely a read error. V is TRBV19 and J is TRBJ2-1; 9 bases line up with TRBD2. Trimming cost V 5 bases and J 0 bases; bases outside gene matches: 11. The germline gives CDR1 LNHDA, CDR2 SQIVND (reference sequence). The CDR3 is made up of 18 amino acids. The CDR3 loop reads CASSEPGLAISSYNEQFS. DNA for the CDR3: TGTGCCAGTAGTGAACCGGGACTAGCAATAAGCTCCTACAATGAGCAGTTCTCC.

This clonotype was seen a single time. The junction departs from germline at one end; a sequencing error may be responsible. Here the CDR3 reads CASCQLNRDGTEAFF. In nucleotides, the CDR3 is TGCGCCAGCTGCCAACTAAACAGGGACGGCACTGAAGCTTTCTTT. This chain links TRBV4-3 with TRBJ1-1; D is possibly TRBD1 (6 bases). From germline, CDR1 is LGHNA and CDR2 YSLEER. This CDR3 contains 15 residues.

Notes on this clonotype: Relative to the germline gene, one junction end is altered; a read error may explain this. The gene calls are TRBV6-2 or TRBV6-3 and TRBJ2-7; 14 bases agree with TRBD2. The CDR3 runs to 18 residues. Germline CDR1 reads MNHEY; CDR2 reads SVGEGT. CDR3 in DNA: TGTGCCAGCACTTACACCCTCCCGGGACTAGCGGGAGTTTACGAGCAGTACTTC. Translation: CASTYTLPGLAGVYEQYF.

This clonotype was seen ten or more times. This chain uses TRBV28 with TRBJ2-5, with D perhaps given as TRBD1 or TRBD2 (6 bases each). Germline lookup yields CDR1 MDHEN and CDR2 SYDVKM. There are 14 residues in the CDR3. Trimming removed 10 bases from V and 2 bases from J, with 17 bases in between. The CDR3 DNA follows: TGTGCCATCACGGGGGCGATTGAACAAGAGACCCAGTACTTC. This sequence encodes CAITGAIEQETQYF.

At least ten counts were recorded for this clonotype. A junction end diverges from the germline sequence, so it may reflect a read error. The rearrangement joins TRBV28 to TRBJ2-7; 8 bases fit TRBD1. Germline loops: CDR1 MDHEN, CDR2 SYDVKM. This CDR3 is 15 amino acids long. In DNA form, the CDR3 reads TGTGCCAGCAGTACCGGACAGGGCAGGGCGTACGGGCAGTACTTC. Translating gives CASSTGQGRAYGQYF.

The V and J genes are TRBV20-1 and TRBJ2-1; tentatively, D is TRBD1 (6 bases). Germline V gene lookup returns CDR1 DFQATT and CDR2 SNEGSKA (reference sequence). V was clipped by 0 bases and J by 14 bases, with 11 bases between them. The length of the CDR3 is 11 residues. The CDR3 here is CSARDRDTEFF. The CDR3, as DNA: TGCAGTGCTAGAGACCGGGACACGGAGTTCTTC.

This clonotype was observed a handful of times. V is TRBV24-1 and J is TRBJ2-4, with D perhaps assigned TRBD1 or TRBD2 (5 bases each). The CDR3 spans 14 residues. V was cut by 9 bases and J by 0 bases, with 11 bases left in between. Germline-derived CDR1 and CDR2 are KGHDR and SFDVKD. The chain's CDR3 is CATWDDLAKNIQYF. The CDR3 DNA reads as TGTGCCACCTGGGACGACTTAGCCAAAAACATTCAGTACTTC.

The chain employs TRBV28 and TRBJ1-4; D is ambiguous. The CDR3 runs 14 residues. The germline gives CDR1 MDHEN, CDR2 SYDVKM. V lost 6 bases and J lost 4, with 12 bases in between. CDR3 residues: CASRDAAINEKLFF. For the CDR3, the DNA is TGTGCCAGCAGAGACGCGGCCATTAATGAAAAACTGTTTTTT.

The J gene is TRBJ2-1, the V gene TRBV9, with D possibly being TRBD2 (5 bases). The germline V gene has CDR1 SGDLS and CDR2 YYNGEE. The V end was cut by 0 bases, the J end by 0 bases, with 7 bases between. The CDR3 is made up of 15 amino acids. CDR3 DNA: TGTGCCAGCAGCGTAGGACTAAGCTCCTACAATGAGCAGTTCTTC. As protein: CASSVGLSSYNEQFF. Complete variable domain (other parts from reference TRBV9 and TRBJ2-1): DSGVTQTPKHLITATGQRVTLRCSPRSGDLSVYWYQQSLDQGLQFLIQYYNGEERAKGNILERFSAQQFPDLHSELNLSSLELGDSALYFCASSVGLSSYNEQFFGPGTRLTVL.

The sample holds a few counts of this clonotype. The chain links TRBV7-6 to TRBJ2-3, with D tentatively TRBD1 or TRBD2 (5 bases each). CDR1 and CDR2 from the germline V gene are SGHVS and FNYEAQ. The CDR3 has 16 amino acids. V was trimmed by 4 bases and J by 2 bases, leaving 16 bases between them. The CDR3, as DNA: TGTGCCAGCAGCTCCGAATTTTCAGGGACCACAGATACGCAGTATTTT. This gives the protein CASSSEFSGTTDTQYF.

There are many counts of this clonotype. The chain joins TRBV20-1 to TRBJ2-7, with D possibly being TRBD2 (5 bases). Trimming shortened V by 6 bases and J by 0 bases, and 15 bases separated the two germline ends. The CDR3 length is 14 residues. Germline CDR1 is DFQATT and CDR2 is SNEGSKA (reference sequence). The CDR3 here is CSAPPSGYSYEQYF. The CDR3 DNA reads TGCAGTGCACCCCCCAGCGGTTACTCCTACGAGCAGTACTTC.

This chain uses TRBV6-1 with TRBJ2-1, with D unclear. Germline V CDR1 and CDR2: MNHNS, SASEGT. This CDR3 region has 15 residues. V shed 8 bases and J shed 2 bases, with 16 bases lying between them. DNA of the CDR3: TGTGCCAGCCTCGGCCCGACACGGACCTACAATGAGCAGTTCTTC. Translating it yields CASLGPTRTYNEQFF.

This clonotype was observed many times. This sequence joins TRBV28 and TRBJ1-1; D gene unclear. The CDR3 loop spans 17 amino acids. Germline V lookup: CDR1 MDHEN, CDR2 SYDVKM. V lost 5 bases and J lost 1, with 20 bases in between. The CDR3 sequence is CASSPAGWAGRNTEAFF. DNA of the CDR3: TGTGCCAGCAGTCCAGCCGGATGGGCCGGGCGGAACACTGAAGCTTTCTTT.

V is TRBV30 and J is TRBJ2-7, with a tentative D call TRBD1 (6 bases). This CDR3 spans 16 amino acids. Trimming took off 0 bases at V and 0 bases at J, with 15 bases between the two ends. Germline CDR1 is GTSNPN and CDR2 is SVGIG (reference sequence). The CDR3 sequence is CAWSVHSAGASYEQYF. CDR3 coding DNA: TGTGCCTGGAGTGTACACTCGGCAGGGGCCTCCTACGAGCAGTACTTC.

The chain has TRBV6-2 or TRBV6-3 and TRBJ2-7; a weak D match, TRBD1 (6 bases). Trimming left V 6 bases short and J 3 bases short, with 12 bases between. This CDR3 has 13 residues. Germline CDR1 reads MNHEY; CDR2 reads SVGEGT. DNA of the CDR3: TGTGCCAGCAGCCGGACAGATTTCTACGAGCAGTACTTC. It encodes CASSRTDFYEQYF.

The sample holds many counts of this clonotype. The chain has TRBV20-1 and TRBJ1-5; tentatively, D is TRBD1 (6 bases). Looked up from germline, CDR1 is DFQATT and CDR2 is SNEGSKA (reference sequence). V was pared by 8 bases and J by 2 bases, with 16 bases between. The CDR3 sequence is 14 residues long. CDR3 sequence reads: CSPQRRQGNQPQHF. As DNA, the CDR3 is TGCAGTCCACAGCGGCGACAGGGCAATCAGCCCCAGCATTTT.

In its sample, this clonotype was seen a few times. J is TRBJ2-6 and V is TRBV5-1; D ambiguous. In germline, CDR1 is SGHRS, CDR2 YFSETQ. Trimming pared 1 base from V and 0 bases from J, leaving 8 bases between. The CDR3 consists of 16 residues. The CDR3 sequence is CASSLTPPSGANVLTF. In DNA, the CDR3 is TGCGCCAGCAGCTTGACGCCCCCCTCTGGGGCCAACGTCCTGACTTTC. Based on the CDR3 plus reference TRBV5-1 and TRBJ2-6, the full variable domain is KAGVTQTPRYLIKTRGQQVTLSCSPISGHRSVSWYQQTPGQGLQFLFEYFSETQRNKGNFPGRFSGRQFSNSRSEMNVSTLELGDSALYLCASSLTPPSGANVLTFGAGSRLTVL.

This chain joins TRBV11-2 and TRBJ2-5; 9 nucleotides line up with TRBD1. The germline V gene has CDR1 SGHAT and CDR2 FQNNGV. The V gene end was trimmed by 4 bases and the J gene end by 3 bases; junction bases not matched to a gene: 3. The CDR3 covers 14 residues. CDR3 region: CASSSWTGEETQYF. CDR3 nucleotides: TGTGCCAGCAGCTCTTGGACAGGGGAAGAGACCCAGTACTTC.

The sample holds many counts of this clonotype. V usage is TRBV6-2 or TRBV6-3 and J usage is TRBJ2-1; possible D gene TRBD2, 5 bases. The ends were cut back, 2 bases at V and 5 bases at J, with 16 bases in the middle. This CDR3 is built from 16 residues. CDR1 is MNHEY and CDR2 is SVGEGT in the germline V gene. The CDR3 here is CASSYGGRTRNNEQFF. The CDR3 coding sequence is TGTGCCAGCAGTTACGGTGGGAGAACCCGGAACAATGAGCAGTTCTTC.

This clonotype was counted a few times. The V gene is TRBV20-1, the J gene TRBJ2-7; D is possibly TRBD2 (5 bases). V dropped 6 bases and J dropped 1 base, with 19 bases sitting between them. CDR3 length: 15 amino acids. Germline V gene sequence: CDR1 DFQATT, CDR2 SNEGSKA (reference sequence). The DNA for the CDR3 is TGCAGTGCAACTCCTGGAGGTAGTATATCCTACGAGCAGTACTTC. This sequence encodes CSATPGGSISYEQYF.

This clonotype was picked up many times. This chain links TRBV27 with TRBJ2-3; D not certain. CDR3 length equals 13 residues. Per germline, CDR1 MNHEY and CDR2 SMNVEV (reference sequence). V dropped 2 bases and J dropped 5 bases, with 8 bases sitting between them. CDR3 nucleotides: TGTGCCAGCAGTTTAAAGTACGGAGATACGCAGTATTTT. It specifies CASSLKYGDTQYF.

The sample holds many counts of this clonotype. In DNA, the CDR3 is TGTGCCAGCAGTCCAAGACTAGCGAAGAGCGATGAGCAGTTCTTC. This codes for CASSPRLAKSDEQFF. This chain connects TRBV28 to TRBJ2-1, with 8 bases that match TRBD2. The CDR3 loop spans 15 amino acids. Germline CDR1 reads MDHEN; CDR2 reads SYDVKM. V gave up 5 bases and J gave up 8 bases; unmatched junction bases: 11.